These T cell receptor beta chains were read from a single sample in a study of response to subunit inactivated influenza vaccine. TCRdb itself ran the RT-PCR reads through MiXCR, one entry per CDR3 protein. This sample yields a few hundred thousand distinct CDR3 sequences, of which around 15% are seen a single time; roughly 11% belongs to the top ten. Here the sequenced sample was PBMCs from blood, taken 12 days after vaccination. The receptors come from a man aged 50-59 years who received an inactivated influenza vaccine. Both conserved end residues are trimmed from each CDR3. Only some rows state a clone size, as once, few, many or a class for expanded clones.

v_call clone_size cdr3_aa
TRBV29-1 many SGGGGSGRAWEQF
TRBV7-2 NA ASIKYRGSYEQY
TRBV20-1 once SASAGTGSGNSPLH
TRBV4-1 few ASSPRDSQETQY
TRBV4-2 NA ASSQVTHNEQF
TRBV7-8 NA ASSAYRTANTGELF
TRBV29-1 many SVVQAGNTIY
TRBV20-1 few SAVDLRGRTDTQY
TRBV9 NA ASSVADRGYEQY
TRBV12-3/TRBV12-4 few ASRPLAKSYNEQF
TRBV6-2/TRBV6-3 NA ASSYRRDRANYGYT
TRBV12-3/TRBV12-4 many ASSPYGPETQY
TRBV11-2 NA ASSPSKSWRPGGGDTQY
TRBV4-1 NA ASSLDQTDYQPQH
TRBV9 many ASSVDAGSYQETQY
TRBV12-3/TRBV12-4 many ASSRDNYGYT
TRBV7-9 NA ASSPRFVGEQF
TRBV11-2 few ASSFSGAEDTQY
TRBV5-6 NA ASSLFGSYEQY
TRBV7-9 few ASSLKTNWDEAF
TRBV7-2 many ASSKNLPALKSPLH
TRBV10-3 many AISESLHEQY
TRBV5-1 NA ASSLASLGDEQY
TRBV7-2 NA ASSLPRGSGTYLPSYEQY
TRBV7-3 NA ASSLRSSGTNTGELF
TRBV20-1 many SAGRVAGGKGTDTQY
TRBV3-1 NA ASSQDQGGVNTEAF
TRBV6-5 NA ASSYFRGGETQY
TRBV5-5 few ASSLVKGWNTEAF
TRBV5-1 NA ASSGQSGVYEQY
TRBV20-1 NA SARDLRGKETQY
TRBV27 few ASSRRPGTSRHEQY
TRBV7-6 few ASSPRQGLAGEQF
TRBV28 NA ASSLIGTGSRVYGYT
TRBV3-1 NA ASSRMAASSTDTQY
TRBV20-1 few SARDYRGAGGREQF
TRBV12-3/TRBV12-4 NA ATSLAGSSYNEQF